This T cell receptor delta chain was obtained from a study of Vδ1+ human thymocytes. Notes on the study in general: Unlike peripheral blood Vdelta1+ controls, thymic delta-chain sequences included 15% to 20% Vdelta2 and few Vdelta3. In the thymus, TRG and TRD repertoires looked highly polyclonal with Gaussian CDR3 lengths.

This clone has only a few counts. Antigen: not known. Thymocytes were sorted as CD3+ TCRVdelta1+ TCRVdelta2- after alphabeta T cell depletion. The template was reverse-transcribed extracted RNA. Multiplex PCR used pooled V-gene forward primers and a constant-region reverse primer to amplify CDR3s. TCRdb re-called the multiplex PCR reads using CATT. The table includes under 80,000 delta-chain clones, 30% to 45% detected once. The V and J ends lost 5 bases and 4 bases respectively, with 32 bases between them. Germline lookup yields CDR1 TSWWSYY and CDR2 QGS. This CDR3 comprises 20 residues. The genes are TRDV1 and TRDJ1, with D tentatively TRDD2 or TRDD3 (8 bases each). The sample consisted of Vdelta1+ gamma-delta thymocytes from the thymus. As for subset: FACS-sorted CD3+ TCRalphabeta- TCRVdelta1+ TCRVdelta2- thymocytes. The TCR sequence derives from a boy younger than two who had congenital heart surgery. The CDR3 reads CALGNFLRGDIPRPLDKLIF. Here the CDR3 DNA reads TGTGCTCTTGGGAACTTCCTACGGGGGGATATTCCGCGACCACTCGATAAACTCATCTTT.